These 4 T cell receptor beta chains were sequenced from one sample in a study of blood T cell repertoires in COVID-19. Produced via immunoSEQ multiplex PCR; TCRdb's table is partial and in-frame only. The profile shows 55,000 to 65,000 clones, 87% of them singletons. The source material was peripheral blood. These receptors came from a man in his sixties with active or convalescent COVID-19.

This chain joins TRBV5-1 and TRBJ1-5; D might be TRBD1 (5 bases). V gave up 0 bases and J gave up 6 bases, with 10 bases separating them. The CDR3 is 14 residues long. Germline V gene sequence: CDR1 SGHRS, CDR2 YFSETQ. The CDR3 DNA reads TGCGCCAGCAGCTTGGATGGGGGGGGTCAGCCCCAGCATTTT. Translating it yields CASSLDGGGQPQHF. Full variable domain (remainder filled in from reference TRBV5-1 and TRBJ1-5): KAGVTQTPRYLIKTRGQQVTLSCSPISGHRSVSWYQQTPGQGLQFLFEYFSETQRNKGNFPGRFSGRQFSNSRSEMNVSTLELGDSALYLCASSLDGGGQPQHFGDGTRLSIL.

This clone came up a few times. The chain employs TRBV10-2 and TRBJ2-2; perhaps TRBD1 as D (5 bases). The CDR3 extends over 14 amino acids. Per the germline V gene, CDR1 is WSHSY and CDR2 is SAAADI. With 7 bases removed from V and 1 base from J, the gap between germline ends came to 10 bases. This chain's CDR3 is CASNRQGNTGELFF. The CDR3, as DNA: TGCGCCAGCAATCGGCAGGGGAACACCGGGGAGCTGTTTTTT.

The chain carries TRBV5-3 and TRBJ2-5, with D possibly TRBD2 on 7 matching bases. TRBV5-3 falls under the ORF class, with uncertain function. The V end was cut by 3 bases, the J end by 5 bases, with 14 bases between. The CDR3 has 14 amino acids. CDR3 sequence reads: CARSSGGRGETQYF. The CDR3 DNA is TGTGCCAGAAGCTCCGGGGGGCGAGGGGAGACCCAGTACTTC.

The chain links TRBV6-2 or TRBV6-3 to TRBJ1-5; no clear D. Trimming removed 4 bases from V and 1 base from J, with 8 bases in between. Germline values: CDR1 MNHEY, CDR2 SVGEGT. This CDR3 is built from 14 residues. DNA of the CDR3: TGTGCCAGCAGTTTATACATGAGCAATCAGCCCCAGCATTTT. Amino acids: CASSLYMSNQPQHF.